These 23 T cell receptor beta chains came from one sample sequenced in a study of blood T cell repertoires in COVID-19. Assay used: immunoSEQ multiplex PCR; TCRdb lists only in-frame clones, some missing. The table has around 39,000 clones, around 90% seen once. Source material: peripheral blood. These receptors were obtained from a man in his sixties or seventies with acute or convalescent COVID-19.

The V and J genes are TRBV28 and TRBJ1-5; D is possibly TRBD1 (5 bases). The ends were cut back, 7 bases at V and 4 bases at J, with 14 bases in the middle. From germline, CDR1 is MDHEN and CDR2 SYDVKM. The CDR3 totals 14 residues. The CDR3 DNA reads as TGTGCCAGCATCCAAGGGGCAGCGAATCAGCCCCAGCATTTT. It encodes CASIQGAANQPQHF.

This CDR3 reads CASSASYGGNYNEQFF. The CDR3 nucleotides are TGTGCCAGCAGTGCCTCTTATGGGGGCAACTACAATGAGCAGTTCTTC. The J gene is TRBJ2-1, the V gene TRBV6-4; possible D gene TRBD1, 6 bases. The germline V and J ends were trimmed by 4 bases and 3 bases, with 16 bases remaining between them. The length of the CDR3 is 16 residues. Germline values: CDR1 MRHNA, CDR2 SNTAGT.

CDR3 in amino acids: CASSLSGPTYEQYF. CDR3 bases: TGTGCCAGCAGTCTAAGCGGTCCGACCTACGAGCAGTACTTC. The chain is built from TRBV6-5 and TRBJ2-7; a weak D match, TRBD2 (5 bases). Trimming left V 5 bases short and J 2 bases short, with 13 bases between. Germline CDR1 and CDR2: MNHEY and SVGAGI. This CDR3 has 14 amino acids.

The CDR3 loop is CASSLFRGDEKLFF. CDR3 DNA: TGTGCCAGCAGTTTATTTCGGGGGGATGAAAAACTGTTTTTT. The rearrangement joins TRBV27 to TRBJ1-4, with D tentatively TRBD1 (5 bases). Germline V CDR1 and CDR2: MNHEY, SMNVEV (reference sequence). V dropped 1 base and J dropped 6 bases, with 9 bases sitting between them. The CDR3 covers 14 residues.

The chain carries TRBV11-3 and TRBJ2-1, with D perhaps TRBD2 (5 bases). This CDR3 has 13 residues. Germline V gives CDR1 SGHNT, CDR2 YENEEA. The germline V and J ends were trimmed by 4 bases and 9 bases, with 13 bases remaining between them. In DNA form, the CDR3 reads TGTGCCAGCAGCTCGGACCAGCGGAGTGAGCAGTTCTTC. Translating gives CASSSDQRSEQFF.

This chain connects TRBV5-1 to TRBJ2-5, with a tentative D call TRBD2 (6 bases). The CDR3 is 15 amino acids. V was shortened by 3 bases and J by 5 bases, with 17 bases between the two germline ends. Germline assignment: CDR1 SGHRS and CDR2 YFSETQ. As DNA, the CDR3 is TGCGCCAGCAGCTGGATGGGGGGAGGTGGGGAGACCCAGTACTTC. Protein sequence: CASSWMGGGGETQYF.

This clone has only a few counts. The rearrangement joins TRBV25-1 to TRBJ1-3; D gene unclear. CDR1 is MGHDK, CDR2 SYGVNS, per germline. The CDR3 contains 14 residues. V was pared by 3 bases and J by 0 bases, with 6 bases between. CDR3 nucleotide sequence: TGTGCCAGCAGTGATGAGAGCTCTGGAAACACCATATATTTT. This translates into CASSDESSGNTIYF.

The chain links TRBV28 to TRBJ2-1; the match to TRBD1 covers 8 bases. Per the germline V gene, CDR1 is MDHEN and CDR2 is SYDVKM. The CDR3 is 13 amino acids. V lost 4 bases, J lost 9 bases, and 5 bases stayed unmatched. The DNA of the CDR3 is TGTGCCAGCAGTTCAACAGGGGGTGTTGAGCAGTTCTTC. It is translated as CASSSTGGVEQFF.

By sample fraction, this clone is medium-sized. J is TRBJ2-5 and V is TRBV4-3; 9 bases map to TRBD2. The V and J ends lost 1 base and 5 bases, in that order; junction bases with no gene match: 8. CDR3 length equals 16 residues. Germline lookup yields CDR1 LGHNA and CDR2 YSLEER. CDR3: CASSQAEASGTETQYF. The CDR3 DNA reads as TGCGCCAGCAGCCAAGCTGAGGCTAGCGGGACGGAGACCCAGTACTTC.

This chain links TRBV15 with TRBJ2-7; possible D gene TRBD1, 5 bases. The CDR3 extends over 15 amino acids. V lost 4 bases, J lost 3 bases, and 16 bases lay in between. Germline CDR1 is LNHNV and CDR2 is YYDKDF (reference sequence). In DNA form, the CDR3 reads TGTGCCACCAGCATAAGCCTATCCCAGGGCTACGAGCAGTACTTC. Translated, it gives CATSISLSQGYEQYF.

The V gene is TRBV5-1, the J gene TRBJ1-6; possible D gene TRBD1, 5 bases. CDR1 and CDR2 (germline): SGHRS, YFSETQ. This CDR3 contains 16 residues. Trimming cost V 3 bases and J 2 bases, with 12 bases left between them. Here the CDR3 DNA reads TGCGCCAGCAGCTCCTCTCAGGGTGCCTATAATTCACCCCTCCACTTT. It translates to CASSSSQGAYNSPLHF.

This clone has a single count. CDR3 region: CASSPIGTGGFQPQHF. The CDR3 DNA follows: TGTGCCAGCTCACCCATCGGGACAGGGGGCTTTCAGCCCCAGCATTTT. The chain carries TRBV18 and TRBJ1-5, with 12 bases identical to TRBD1. The CDR3 extends over 16 amino acids. The V and J ends lost 3 bases and 6 bases, in that order; junction bases with no gene match: 6. The V gene's germline CDR1 is KGHSH and CDR2 LQKENI.

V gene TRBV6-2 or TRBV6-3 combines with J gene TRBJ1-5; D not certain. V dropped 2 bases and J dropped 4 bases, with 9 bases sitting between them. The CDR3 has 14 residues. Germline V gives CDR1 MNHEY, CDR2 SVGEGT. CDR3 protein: CASSYVGDNQPQHF. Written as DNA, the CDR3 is TGTGCCAGCAGTTACGTCGGGGATAATCAGCCCCAGCATTTT.

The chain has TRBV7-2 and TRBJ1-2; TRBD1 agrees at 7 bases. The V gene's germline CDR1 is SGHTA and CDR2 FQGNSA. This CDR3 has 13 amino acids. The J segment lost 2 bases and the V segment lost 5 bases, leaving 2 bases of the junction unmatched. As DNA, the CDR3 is TGTGCCAGCAGCCCACAGGGGAACTATGGCTACACCTTC. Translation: CASSPQGNYGYTF.

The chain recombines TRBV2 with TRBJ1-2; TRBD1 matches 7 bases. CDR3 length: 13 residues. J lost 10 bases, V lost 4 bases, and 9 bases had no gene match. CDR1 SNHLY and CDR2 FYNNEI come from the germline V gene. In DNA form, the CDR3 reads TGTGCCAGCAGTGGGGAGACAGGGAGACACTACACCTTC. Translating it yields CASSGETGRHYTF.

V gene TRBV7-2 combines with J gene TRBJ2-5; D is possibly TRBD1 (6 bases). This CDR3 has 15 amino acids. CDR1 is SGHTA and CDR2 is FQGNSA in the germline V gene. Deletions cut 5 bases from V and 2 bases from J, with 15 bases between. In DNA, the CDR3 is TGTGCCAGCAGCCCAAACGCAGGACAGCAAGAGACCCAGTACTTC. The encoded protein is CASSPNAGQQETQYF.

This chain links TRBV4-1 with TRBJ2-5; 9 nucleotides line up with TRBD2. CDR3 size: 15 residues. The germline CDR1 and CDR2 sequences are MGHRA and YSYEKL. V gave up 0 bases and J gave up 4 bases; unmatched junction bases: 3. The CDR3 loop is CASSQDRLAAETQYF. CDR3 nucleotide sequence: TGCGCCAGCAGCCAAGATAGACTAGCGGCAGAGACCCAGTACTTC.

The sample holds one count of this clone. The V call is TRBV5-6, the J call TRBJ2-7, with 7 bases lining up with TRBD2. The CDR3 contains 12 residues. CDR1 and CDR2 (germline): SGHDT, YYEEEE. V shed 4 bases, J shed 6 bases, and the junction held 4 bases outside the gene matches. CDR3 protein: CASSRLAAEQYF. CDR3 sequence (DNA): TGTGCCAGCAGCCGACTAGCTGCCGAGCAGTACTTC.

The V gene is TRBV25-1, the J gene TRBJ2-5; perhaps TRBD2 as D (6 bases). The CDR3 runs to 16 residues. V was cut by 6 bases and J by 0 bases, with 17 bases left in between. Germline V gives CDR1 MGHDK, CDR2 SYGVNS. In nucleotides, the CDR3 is TGTGCCAGCAGCGTCGGGCGGGACCCGTACCAAGAGACCCAGTACTTC. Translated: CASSVGRDPYQETQYF.

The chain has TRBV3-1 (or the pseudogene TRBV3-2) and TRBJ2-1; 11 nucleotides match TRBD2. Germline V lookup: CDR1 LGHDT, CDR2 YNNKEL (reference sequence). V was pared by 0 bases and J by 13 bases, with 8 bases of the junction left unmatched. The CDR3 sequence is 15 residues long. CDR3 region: CASSQDLLAGGNQFF. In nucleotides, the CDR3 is TGTGCCAGCAGCCAAGATCTCCTAGCGGGAGGAAATCAGTTCTTC.

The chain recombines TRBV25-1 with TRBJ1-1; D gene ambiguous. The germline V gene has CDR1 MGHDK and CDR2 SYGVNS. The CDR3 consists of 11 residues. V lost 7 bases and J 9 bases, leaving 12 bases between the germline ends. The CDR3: CASTLGWQAFF. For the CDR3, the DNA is TGTGCCAGCACTCTAGGATGGCAAGCTTTCTTT.

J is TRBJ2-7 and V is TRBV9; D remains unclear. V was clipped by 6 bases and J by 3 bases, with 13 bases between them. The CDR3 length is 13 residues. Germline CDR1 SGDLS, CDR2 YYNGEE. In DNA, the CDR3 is TGTGCCAGCACCAAAGGAGAAGGCTACGAGCAGTACTTC. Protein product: CASTKGEGYEQYF.

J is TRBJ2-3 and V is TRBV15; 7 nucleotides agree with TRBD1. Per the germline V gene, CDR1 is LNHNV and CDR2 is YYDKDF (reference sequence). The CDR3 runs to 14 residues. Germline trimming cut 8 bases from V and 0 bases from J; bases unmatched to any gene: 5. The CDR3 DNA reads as TGTGCCACCCTTGCACAGGGGAGCACAGATACGCAGTATTTT. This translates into CATLAQGSTDTQYF. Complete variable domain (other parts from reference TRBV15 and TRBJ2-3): DAMVIQNPRYQVTQFGKPVTLSCSQTLNHNVMYWYQQKSSQAPKLLFHYYDKDFNNEADTPDNFQSRRPNTSFCFLDIRSPGLGDTAMYLCATLAQGSTDTQYFGPGTRLTVL.